A selection of T cell receptor beta chains follows, all from one sample in a study of cytomegalovirus exposure and HLA in healthy donors. The protocol was immunoSEQ multiplex PCR, while the TCRdb copy is restricted to in-frame clones and leaves out a portion. The repertoire holds about 240,000 clones, around 85% seen once, with 0.95% to 1.5% in the top ten. Sequenced: PBMCs. These receptors all stem from a woman aged 30 to 39 in good health and CMV-seropositive. The CDR3 runs from the conserved cysteine through the conserved F or W. The D gene is left open where the match is weak. Clone sizes are given selectively: once, few, many, or a class where the clone is expanded.

v_gene: TRBV27
j_gene: TRBJ2-2
d_gene: -
abundance: -
CDR3aa: CASSLSRANTGELFF
CDR3nt: TGTGCCAGCAGTTTATCACGAGCTAACACCGGGGAGCTGTTTTTT

v_gene: TRBV28
j_gene: TRBJ2-2
d_gene: TRBD2
abundance: -
CDR3aa: CASSTLTSSGELFF
CDR3nt: TGTGCCAGCAGCACCCTGACTAGCTCCGGGGAGCTGTTTTTT

v_gene: TRBV19
j_gene: TRBJ1-5
d_gene: -
abundance: -
CDR3aa: CASSILVGQYQPQHF
CDR3nt: TGTGCCAGTAGTATTTTGGTGGGGCAGTATCAGCCCCAGCATTTT

v_gene: TRBV18
j_gene: TRBJ2-7
d_gene: TRBD2
abundance: -
CDR3aa: CASSSTSGSAYEQYF
CDR3nt: TGTGCCAGCTCATCTACTAGCGGGTCCGCCTACGAGCAGTACTTC

v_gene: TRBV5-1
j_gene: TRBJ1-2
d_gene: TRBD1
abundance: -
CDR3aa: CASSLQGAKVYGYTF
CDR3nt: TGCGCCAGCAGCCTGCAGGGGGCGAAAGTCTATGGCTACACCTTC

v_gene: TRBV6-1
j_gene: TRBJ2-5
d_gene: TRBD2
abundance: -
CDR3aa: CASSESHLAGGQETQYF
CDR3nt: TGTGCCAGCAGTGAAAGCCATTTGGCGGGAGGGCAAGAGACCCAGTACTTC

v_gene: TRBV6-6
j_gene: TRBJ1-2
d_gene: -
abundance: -
CDR3aa: CASSYGPQVFGYTF
CDR3nt: TGTGCCAGCAGTTACGGTCCGCAGGTCTTTGGCTACACCTTC

v_gene: TRBV19
j_gene: TRBJ2-3
d_gene: -
abundance: -
CDR3aa: CASSLRLQDTQYF
CDR3nt: TGTGCCAGTAGTCTAAGACTTCAAGATACGCAGTATTTT

v_gene: TRBV7-9
j_gene: TRBJ2-2
d_gene: TRBD2
abundance: -
CDR3aa: CASSPLGLAGGAGELFF
CDR3nt: TGTGCCAGCAGCCCTTTGGGGCTAGCGGGAGGAGCCGGGGAGCTGTTTTTT

v_gene: TRBV29-1
j_gene: TRBJ1-2
d_gene: -
abundance: -
CDR3aa: CSVKLWGANYGYTF
CDR3nt: TGCAGCGTCAAACTCTGGGGAGCTAACTATGGCTACACCTTC

v_gene: TRBV19
j_gene: TRBJ1-3
d_gene: TRBD1
abundance: -
CDR3aa: CASSTDRGSGNTIYF
CDR3nt: TGTGCCAGTAGTACAGACAGGGGCTCTGGAAACACCATATATTTT

v_gene: TRBV28
j_gene: TRBJ2-1
d_gene: TRBD2
abundance: once
CDR3aa: CASSLVGLAGLNEQFF
CDR3nt: TGTGCCAGCAGTTTAGTTGGACTAGCGGGCCTCAATGAGCAGTTCTTC

v_gene: TRBV28
j_gene: TRBJ1-1
d_gene: -
abundance: -
CDR3aa: CASSPPRVYTEAFF
CDR3nt: TGTGCCAGCAGCCCACCCCGGGTTTACACTGAAGCTTTCTTT

v_gene: TRBV7-3
j_gene: TRBJ2-5
d_gene: -
abundance: -
CDR3aa: CASSLAGETQYF
CDR3nt: TGTGCCAGCAGCTTAGCGGGGGAGACCCAGTACTTC

v_gene: TRBV4-1
j_gene: TRBJ2-3
d_gene: TRBD2
abundance: -
CDR3aa: CASSQDQQREGSDTQYF
CDR3nt: TGCGCCAGCAGCCAAGATCAGCAGCGGGAGGGATCAGATACGCAGTATTTT

v_gene: TRBV7-8
j_gene: TRBJ2-7
d_gene: -
abundance: -
CDR3aa: CASSLAALGGGLGYEQYF
CDR3nt: TGTGCCAGCAGCTTAGCCGCCCTAGGTGGAGGGCTCGGCTACGAGCAGTACTTC

v_gene: TRBV27
j_gene: TRBJ2-5
d_gene: -
abundance: -
CDR3aa: CASAAREGRETQYF
CDR3nt: TGTGCCAGCGCGGCGCGGGAAGGAAGAGAGACCCAGTACTTC

v_gene: TRBV9
j_gene: TRBJ2-7
d_gene: -
abundance: -
CDR3aa: CASSVEGGGAGVAYEQYF
CDR3nt: TGTGCCAGCAGCGTAGAGGGGGGGGGTGCGGGAGTAGCCTACGAGCAGTACTTC

v_gene: TRBV30
j_gene: TRBJ1-1
d_gene: -
abundance: -
CDR3aa: CAWGAALEAFF
CDR3nt: TGTGCCTGGGGGGCAGCCCTTGAAGCTTTCTTT

v_gene: TRBV6-1
j_gene: TRBJ1-5
d_gene: -
abundance: -
CDR3aa: CASNLPGNSNQPQHF
CDR3nt: TGTGCCAGCAACCTCCCGGGGAATAGCAATCAGCCCCAGCATTTT

v_gene: TRBV5-4
j_gene: TRBJ2-7
d_gene: TRBD1
abundance: -
CDR3aa: CASSLRTGGIYEQYF
CDR3nt: TGTGCCAGCAGCCTGAGGACAGGGGGTATCTACGAGCAGTACTTC

v_gene: TRBV5-1
j_gene: TRBJ1-1
d_gene: -
abundance: -
CDR3aa: CASSLLPADTEAFF
CDR3nt: TGCGCCAGCAGCTTGCTCCCGGCGGACACTGAAGCTTTCTTT

v_gene: TRBV9
j_gene: TRBJ2-1
d_gene: -
abundance: -
CDR3aa: CASSVGGMGNEQFF
CDR3nt: TGTGCCAGCAGCGTTGGGGGGATGGGCAATGAGCAGTTCTTC

v_gene: TRBV5-1
j_gene: TRBJ2-3
d_gene: TRBD2
abundance: -
CDR3aa: CASSFSGSPTDTQYF
CDR3nt: TGCGCCAGCAGCTTTAGCGGGAGCCCCACAGATACGCAGTATTTT

v_gene: TRBV11-1
j_gene: TRBJ2-3
d_gene: -
abundance: -
CDR3aa: CASSLGLSTDTQYF
CDR3nt: TGTGCCAGCAGCTTAGGACTCTCCACAGATACGCAGTATTTT

v_gene: TRBV7-8
j_gene: TRBJ1-1
d_gene: -
abundance: -
CDR3aa: CASSLGQGAFF
CDR3nt: TGTGCCAGCAGCTTAGGTCAGGGGGCTTTCTTT

v_gene: TRBV5-1
j_gene: TRBJ1-1
d_gene: TRBD1
abundance: -
CDR3aa: CASSPATGSTTEAFF
CDR3nt: TGCGCCAGCAGCCCAGCGACAGGGTCGACGACTGAAGCTTTCTTT

v_gene: TRBV4-1
j_gene: TRBJ1-1
d_gene: -
abundance: -
CDR3aa: CASSQSGALNTEAFF
CDR3nt: TGCGCCAGCAGCCAAAGCGGGGCCCTGAACACTGAAGCTTTCTTT

v_gene: TRBV9
j_gene: TRBJ2-7
d_gene: TRBD2
abundance: few
CDR3aa: CASSATGTSGSYEQYF
CDR3nt: TGTGCCAGCAGCGCCACCGGGACTAGCGGGTCCTACGAGCAGTACTTC

v_gene: TRBV4-2
j_gene: TRBJ2-1
d_gene: TRBD2
abundance: once
CDR3aa: CASSQTGTINEQFF
CDR3nt: TGTGCCAGCAGCCAAACGGGGACTATCAATGAGCAGTTCTTC

v_gene: TRBV2
j_gene: TRBJ2-7
d_gene: TRBD1
abundance: -
CDR3aa: CASRHRDRDTYEQYF
CDR3nt: TGTGCCAGCAGACACCGGGACAGGGACACCTACGAGCAGTACTTC

v_gene: TRBV28
j_gene: TRBJ2-7
d_gene: TRBD2
abundance: -
CDR3aa: CASSLAGVGYEQYF
CDR3nt: TGTGCCAGCAGTCTAGCGGGAGTAGGGTACGAGCAGTACTTC

v_gene: TRBV5-4
j_gene: TRBJ2-7
d_gene: -
abundance: -
CDR3aa: CASSGRANEQYF
CDR3nt: TGTGCCAGCAGCGGCAGGGCCAACGAGCAGTACTTC

v_gene: TRBV13
j_gene: TRBJ1-1
d_gene: -
abundance: -
CDR3aa: CASSIDRMDTEAFF
CDR3nt: TGTGCCAGCAGCATCGACAGGATGGACACTGAAGCTTTCTTT

v_gene: TRBV13
j_gene: TRBJ1-2
d_gene: TRBD1
abundance: once
CDR3aa: CASRDSRRYGYTF
CDR3nt: TGTGCCAGCCGGGACAGTCGTCGATATGGCTACACCTTC

v_gene: TRBV27
j_gene: TRBJ1-4
d_gene: TRBD1
abundance: -
CDR3aa: CASSLRTGAEKLFF
CDR3nt: TGTGCCAGCAGTCTCCGGACAGGGGCCGAAAAACTGTTTTTT

v_gene: TRBV5-1
j_gene: TRBJ2-7
d_gene: TRBD2
abundance: -
CDR3aa: CASSLGYLGLAESYEQYF
CDR3nt: TGCGCCAGCAGCTTAGGATATCTGGGACTAGCGGAGTCCTACGAGCAGTACTTC

v_gene: TRBV18
j_gene: TRBJ2-1
d_gene: -
abundance: -
CDR3aa: CASSTGQSSYNEQFF
CDR3nt: TGTGCCAGCTCAACCGGACAGAGCTCCTACAATGAGCAGTTCTTC

v_gene: TRBV27
j_gene: TRBJ2-7
d_gene: TRBD2
abundance: -
CDR3aa: CASRTTSSNEQYF
CDR3nt: TGTGCCAGCAGGACGACTAGCTCCAACGAGCAGTACTTC

v_gene: TRBV7-9
j_gene: TRBJ1-1
d_gene: -
abundance: -
CDR3aa: CASSQQAANTEAFF
CDR3nt: TGTGCCAGCAGCCAACAGGCGGCGAACACTGAAGCTTTCTTT

v_gene: TRBV21-1
j_gene: TRBJ2-1
d_gene: -
abundance: -
CDR3aa: CASSITGTSGTLNEQFF
CDR3nt: TGTGCCAGCAGCATAACTGGGACTAGCGGGACCTTGAATGAGCAGTTCTTC

v_gene: TRBV18
j_gene: TRBJ2-1
d_gene: TRBD1
abundance: -
CDR3aa: CASSPRDRWSSYNEQFF
CDR3nt: TGTGCCAGCTCACCCAGGGACAGGTGGAGCTCCTACAATGAGCAGTTCTTC

v_gene: TRBV6-5
j_gene: TRBJ2-7
d_gene: -
abundance: -
CDR3aa: CASREGGATYEQYF
CDR3nt: TGTGCCAGCAGGGAGGGCGGGGCTACCTACGAGCAGTACTTC

v_gene: TRBV15
j_gene: TRBJ2-2
d_gene: TRBD2
abundance: -
CDR3aa: CATSRDGTSGRTGELFF
CDR3nt: TGTGCCACCAGCAGAGATGGAACTAGCGGACGCACCGGGGAGCTGTTTTTT

v_gene: TRBV5-1
j_gene: TRBJ2-5
d_gene: -
abundance: -
CDR3aa: CASGLEQGQETQYF
CDR3nt: TGCGCCAGCGGGCTAGAACAGGGCCAAGAGACCCAGTACTTC